The next 8 T cell receptor beta chains were all read from a single sample in a study of T cell responses to AZD1222 COVID-19 vaccine. Measured with immunoSEQ multiplex PCR; TCRdb has only the in-frame clones, and not every one. The sample holds roughly 120,000 clones, roughly nine tenths seen once. Here the sequenced sample was peripheral blood, taken on day 0 of AZD1222 vaccination. The receptors here all came from an adult in good health.

The gene calls are TRBV5-1 and TRBJ2-5; D is ambiguous. Germline CDR1 SGHRS, CDR2 YFSETQ. The CDR3 has 14 residues. The V end was cut by 0 bases, the J end by 1 base, with 7 bases between. CDR3 loop: CASSLAPPQETQYF. The CDR3, as DNA: TGCGCCAGCAGCTTGGCCCCCCCCCAAGAGACCCAGTACTTC.

The V call is TRBV7-9, the J call TRBJ2-5; 7 positions match TRBD2. Per germline, CDR1 SEHNR and CDR2 FQNEAQ (reference sequence). V lost 1 base to trimming and J lost 4 bases; unmatched junction nucleotides: 6. The CDR3 is made up of 15 amino acids. CDR3: CASSLGSWEGETQYF. CDR3 in DNA: TGTGCCAGCAGCTTAGGGTCCTGGGAGGGAGAGACCCAGTACTTC.

The chain carries TRBV28 and TRBJ2-7; 10 nucleotides match TRBD1. The CDR3 spans 16 residues. Germline V lookup: CDR1 MDHEN, CDR2 SYDVKM. V lost 4 bases and J lost 3; bases outside the gene matches: 9. The CDR3 loop reads CASSSPRDRGFYEQYF. Here the CDR3 DNA reads TGTGCCAGCAGTTCCCCCCGGGACAGGGGATTCTACGAGCAGTACTTC.

The rearrangement joins TRBV5-8 to TRBJ2-2; D possibly uses TRBD1 or TRBD2 (5 bases each). V lost 2 bases, J lost 4 bases, and 9 bases lay in between. There are 14 residues in the CDR3. Germline CDR1 reads SGHTS; CDR2 reads YDEGEE. This CDR3 reads CASSFWGITGELFF. The CDR3 coding sequence is TGTGCCAGCAGCTTTTGGGGGATCACCGGGGAGCTGTTTTTT.

The chain joins TRBV3-1 (or the pseudogene TRBV3-2) to TRBJ2-5; 9 bases line up with TRBD2. The CDR3 is made up of 15 amino acids. Looked up from germline, CDR1 is LGHDT and CDR2 is YNNKEL (reference sequence). The V segment lost 0 bases and the J segment 6 bases; nucleotides outside the gene matches: 5. CDR3 DNA sequence: TGTGCCAGCAGCCAAGAAGGACTAGCGAGAAAGACCCAGTACTTC. It is translated as CASSQEGLARKTQYF.

The rearrangement uses TRBV6-5 and TRBJ1-1, with D possibly matching TRBD1 (5 bases). The CDR3 has 13 amino acids. The ends were cut back, 2 bases at V and 8 bases at J, with 12 bases in the middle. Germline lookup yields CDR1 MNHEY and CDR2 SVGAGI. The CDR3: CASSYGAVSEAFF. In nucleotides, the CDR3 is TGTGCCAGCAGTTACGGGGCCGTGTCCGAAGCTTTCTTT.

This clone has just a few counts. The chain employs TRBV10-2 and TRBJ1-4; possible D gene TRBD1, 5 bases. The CDR3 has 15 amino acids. Germline V gene sequence: CDR1 WSHSY, CDR2 SAAADI. Trimming left V 3 bases short and J 2 bases short, with 10 bases between. CDR3 bases: TGCGCCAGCAGTGATGTTCAGGGTACTAATGAAAAACTGTTTTTT. This translates into CASSDVQGTNEKLFF.

The chain links TRBV6-4 to TRBJ1-3; TRBD1 might be the D (5 bases). Germline V gene data show CDR1 as MRHNA and CDR2 as SNTAGT. CDR3 length equals 18 residues. Trimming left V 1 base short and J 1 base short, with 17 bases between. The CDR3 sequence: CASSDFRFRVSSGNTIYF. The CDR3 bases are TGTGCCAGCAGTGACTTTCGATTCAGGGTTAGTTCTGGAAACACCATATATTTT.